Sequencing of this TCR beta chain was carried out in a study of blood T cell repertoires in COVID-19. Study-wide background: Samples taken during acute and convalescent COVID-19 were collected in the United States, Italy and Spain. T cells, B-cell-depleted T cells, or PBMCs provided the cDNA or gDNA that served as material.

The CDR3 sequence is 15 residues long. Germline CDR1 and CDR2: LGHNA and YNFKEQ. V lost 0 bases, J lost 3 bases, and 11 bases lay in between. Method: immunoSEQ multiplex PCR; TCRdb's copy keeps in-frame clones and lacks some. The table has hundreds of thousands of clones, roughly 85% seen once. This chain connects TRBV4-2 to TRBJ1-1, with unresolved D. The sequence was obtained from a woman between 18 and 29 years old who had recovered from COVID-19. Sequenced input: peripheral blood. The CDR3 reads CASSQDSRADTEAFF. The CDR3 DNA sequence: TGTGCCAGCAGCCAAGATTCCCGAGCGGACACTGAAGCTTTCTTT.